Each of the 14 T cell receptor beta chains below was sequenced from the same sample in a study of CD8 T cell repertoires and influenza. General observations from the study: The M1-specific TCR beta repertoire of every donor was dominated by TRBV19, at roughly 50% to 90%. Only about half of M1-specific TCRs carried the canonical 11-mer xRSx CDR3 beta motif.

For around 3 weeks, CD8 T cells received weekly restimulation with irradiated, peptide-pulsed (approximately 0.97 uM) TAP-deficient T2 cells. Between roughly 85 and 320 ng of total RNA was reverse transcribed into template cDNA. Produced via immunoSEQ multiplex PCR; TCRdb's table is partial and in-frame only. The table has some 210 clones, about 18% seen once; the top ten hold about a third. Sequenced material: M1 dextramer-binding CD8+ T cells from cultured PBMCs. The subset: CD8 T cells sorted as dextramer-positive for the influenza matrix M1 58-66 peptide. The receptor set was obtained from an adult in good health.

This clone was found a few times. Other DNA sequences in the sample encode the same CDR3. This chain joins TRBV30 and TRBJ1-2, with TRBD1 matching over 8 bases. The CDR3 is 12 residues long. V was clipped by 8 bases and J by 4 bases; unmatched bases: 6. CDR1 is GTSNPN and CDR2 is SVGIG in the germline V gene (reference sequence). CDR3 amino acids: CASSQGAYGYTF. CDR3 DNA sequence: TGTGCCAGTAGCCAGGGGGCCTATGGCTACACCTTC.

J is TRBJ2-3 and V is TRBV21-1; TRBD1, as called in the table, went unchecked against the DNA. TRBV21-1 is a pseudogene. There are 22 residues in the CDR3. CDR3: CASSKALLTWGTGGSSTDTQYF. In DNA form, the CDR3 reads TGTGCCAGCAGCAAAGCGCTTTTAACGTGGGGGACAGGGGGATCGTCCACAGATACGCAGTATTTT.

Points on this clone: The junction and the germline gene differ at one end; a read error may be behind it. The chain employs TRBV18 and TRBJ1-1; the D gene is possibly TRBD1 (5 bases). CDR1 is KGHSH, CDR2 LQKENI, per germline. The CDR3 has 14 residues. The CDR3, as DNA: TGTGCCAGCTCACGTACAGGATCAAACACTGAACCTTTCTTT. Translated: CASSRTGSNTEPFF.

This clone was observed once. V gene TRBV30 combines with J gene TRBJ1-2, with a weak D call TRBD1 (6 bases). This CDR3 is 11 amino acids long. Germline V lookup: CDR1 GTSNPN, CDR2 SVGIG (reference sequence). This CDR3 is CAPRDTDSYTF. CDR3 coding DNA: TGTGCTCCGAGGGACACAGATAGCTACACCTTC. The variable domain in full, with the rest retrieved from reference TRBV30 and TRBJ1-2, is SQTIHQWPATLVQPVGSPLSLECTVEGTSNPNLYWYRQAAGRGLQLLFYSVGIGQISSEVPQNLSASRPQDRQFILSSKKLLLSDSGFYLCAPRDTDSYTFGSGTRLTVV.

Comments on this clone: Distinct nucleotide sequences in the sample also encode this CDR3. The chain couples TRBV30 to TRBJ1-2; no clear D. Germline-derived CDR1 and CDR2 are GTSNPN and SVGIG (reference sequence). This CDR3 comprises 11 residues. Trimming left V 7 bases short and J 9 bases short, with 15 bases between. The CDR3 DNA follows: TGTGCCTTCCGAGACACAGATAGCTACACCTTC. It yields the protein CAFRDTDSYTF. Full variable domain (outside the CDR3, taken from reference TRBV30 and TRBJ1-2): SQTIHQWPATLVQPVGSPLSLECTVEGTSNPNLYWYRQAAGRGLQLLFYSVGIGQISSEVPQNLSASRPQDRQFILSSKKLLLSDSGFYLCAFRDTDSYTFGSGTRLTVV.

This clone appeared many times. The CDR3 DNA follows: TGTGCCAGTAGCCTCGGACTTTATGGCTACACCTTC. This sequence encodes CASSLGLYGYTF. The J gene is TRBJ1-2, the V gene TRBV30; D call uncertain. V lost 8 bases and J 5 bases, leaving 15 bases between the germline ends. This CDR3 comprises 12 residues. From germline, CDR1 is GTSNPN and CDR2 SVGIG (reference sequence).

This clone is labeled as medium-sized. For the CDR3, the DNA is TGCGCCAGCAGTCCGACAGTCGCCACTGAAGCTTTCTTT. Translating it yields CASSPTVATEAFF. The chain is built from TRBV5-1 and TRBJ1-1, with a tentative D call TRBD1 (5 bases). The V gene's germline CDR1 is SGHRS and CDR2 YFSETQ. This CDR3 is 13 amino acids long. The V end lost 5 bases, the J end lost 4 bases, and 12 bases lay between the germline ends.

A few counts support this clone. This chain connects TRBV30 to TRBJ2-1; D ambiguous. This CDR3 spans 13 amino acids. Germline loops: CDR1 GTSNPN, CDR2 SVGIG (reference sequence). With 8 bases removed from V and 6 bases from J, the gap between germline ends came to 17 bases. The DNA of the CDR3 is TGTGCCAGTAGCTTCTTCAGTATCAATGAGCAGTTCTTC. Translated: CASSFFSINEQFF.

This clone has a handful of counts. The chain combines TRBV15 with TRBJ2-5; TRBD1 agrees at 7 bases. Trimming cost V 1 base and J 4 bases; bases outside gene matches: 6. This CDR3 is built from 15 residues. Germline V gene data show CDR1 as LNHNV and CDR2 as YYDKDF (reference sequence). The CDR3 spells CATSRGQGSAETQYF. The DNA for the CDR3 is TGTGCCACCAGCAGAGGACAGGGTTCGGCAGAGACCCAGTACTTC.

This clone was picked up many times. The rearrangement joins TRBV30 to TRBJ1-2; TRBD1 is a possible D gene (5 bases). This CDR3 is 12 amino acids long. The germline V and J ends were trimmed by 8 bases and 6 bases, with 16 bases remaining between them. CDR1 GTSNPN and CDR2 SVGIG come from the germline V gene (reference sequence). In DNA, the CDR3 is TGTGCCAGTAGTTCAGGGTCCCATGGCTACACCTTC. It yields the protein CASSSGSHGYTF.

This chain connects TRBV19 to TRBJ2-7; the D gene is possibly TRBD1 (5 bases). Trimming shortened V by 6 bases and J by 4 bases, and 13 bases separated the two germline ends. Germline CDR1 LNHDA, CDR2 SQIVND (reference sequence). This CDR3 comprises 13 residues. CDR3 bases: TGTGCCAGTAGGACCAGGGCGGCATACGAGCAGTACTTC. This encodes CASRTRAAYEQYF.

This clone is classed as medium-sized. The rearrangement links TRBV19 to TRBJ1-4; D might be TRBD1 (5 bases). The germline V gene encodes CDR1 LNHDA and CDR2 SQIVND (reference sequence). This CDR3 is built from 13 residues. Trimming removed 4 bases at V and 7 bases at J, with 10 bases between. The CDR3 is CASSTRASEKLFF. The CDR3 DNA reads as TGTGCCAGTAGTACCAGGGCAAGTGAAAAACTGTTTTTT.

The gene calls are TRBV18 and TRBJ2-7; D possibly corresponds to TRBD1 (5 bases). The CDR3 loop spans 13 amino acids. CDR1 is KGHSH and CDR2 is LQKENI in the germline V gene. V was pared by 9 bases and J by 2 bases, with 14 bases between. CDR3 sequence (DNA): TGTGCCAGTAGTACCAGGGCGGCCTACGAGCAGTACTTC. Residues: CASSTRAAYEQYF. Full variable domain (outside the CDR3, taken from reference TRBV18 and TRBJ2-7): NAGVMQNPRHLVRRRGQEARLRCSPMKGHSHVYWYRQLPEEGLKFMVYLQKENIIDESGMPKERFSAEFPKEGPSILRIQQVVRGDSAAYFCASSTRAAYEQYFGPGTRLTVT.

V usage is TRBV18 and J usage is TRBJ2-1; the D gene is possibly TRBD1 (6 bases). Trimming removed 9 bases from V and 6 bases from J, with 15 bases in between. Germline CDR1 KGHSH, CDR2 LQKENI. The length of the CDR3 is 13 residues. CDR3 in DNA: TGTGCCAGTAGTATGTACAGGGTCAATGAGCAGTTCTTC. This gives the protein CASSMYRVNEQFF.